This T cell receptor (beta chain) came from a study of cytomegalovirus exposure and HLA in healthy donors. Broader study findings: A further, later analysis showed that HLA-associated TCR beta chains (compared with equally common others) were more clonally expanded. What was likely a sequencing artifact was a cluster of highly shared sequence variants.

On this clone: Antigen specificity is unknown.

Trimming left V 1 base short and J 6 bases short, with 9 bases between. Germline V gene data show CDR1 as SQVTM and CDR2 as ANQGSEA. This CDR3 comprises 12 residues. PCR employed 60 Vbeta and 13 Jbeta primers. Data came from immunoSEQ multiplex PCR; TCRdb stores just in-frame clones and leaves some out. This table holds 130,000 to 150,000 clones, around 80% found once. The origin of this receptor is a man aged 30 to 39 in good health and CMV-seronegative. This chain joins TRBV29-1 and TRBJ1-1, with D maybe TRBD1 (5 bases). Sequences were obtained from PBMCs. CDR3 protein: CSVEGGGSEAFF. The CDR3 DNA reads TGCAGCGTTGAAGGGGGGGGGTCTGAAGCTTTCTTT.